This T cell receptor beta chain was sequenced in a study of T cells in Graves' hyperthyroidism and ophthalmopathy. TCR beta CDR3 region amplification was performed from RNA transcripts. RT-PCR in the first round (using the HTBI primer set) targeted the TCR CDR3. MiXCR, run by TCRdb on the multiplex PCR reads, gives a single entry per CDR3 protein. Among nearly 600,000 distinct CDR3 sequences listed, approximately 14% were seen once. This clonotype occurred many times. Its antigen is not identified. Thyroid ultrasound, orbital computed tomography, clinical symptoms, and serum thyroxine and TRAb underpinned diagnoses. The CDR3 length is 14 residues. Germline V gene lookup returns CDR1 MNHNS and CDR2 SASEGT. J was trimmed by 1 base and V by 5 bases; bases with no gene match: 3. General study findings and limits: The authors' 13 V-J model separated ophthalmopathy from stable hyperthyroidism. Most clonotypes expanded in thyroid above 0.001 were likewise present in blood.

The rearrangement links TRBV6-1 to TRBJ2-5; 8 positions match TRBD2. The clonotype comes from a woman aged 18-30 years with Graves' ophthalmopathy. The sequenced sample was blood. DNA for the CDR3: TGTGCCAGCAGTTCTGGGACTAGCCAAGAGACCCAGTACTTC. This codes for CASSSGTSQETQYF.